This TCR beta chain was found in a study of shared clonotypes between healthy human individuals. Measured with immunoSEQ multiplex PCR; TCRdb has only the in-frame clones, and not every one. Of 500,000 to 650,000 clones detected, around three quarters appear once; the ten largest clones hold around 12%. V lost 11 bases to trimming and J lost 5 bases; unmatched junction nucleotides: 7. This CDR3 contains 13 residues. Looked up from germline, CDR1 is LNHDA and CDR2 is SQIVND (reference sequence). This TCR was recovered from a woman aged 40 to 50 in good health. Some clones in this sample may be carry-over from other donors' samples. Specimen: PBMCs. The rearrangement joins TRBV19 to TRBJ1-5; 9 bases fit TRBD1. CDR3 in DNA: TGTGCCGGGGGGACAGGGTGGGATCAGCCCCAGCATTTT. Its translation: CAGGTGWDQPQHF.